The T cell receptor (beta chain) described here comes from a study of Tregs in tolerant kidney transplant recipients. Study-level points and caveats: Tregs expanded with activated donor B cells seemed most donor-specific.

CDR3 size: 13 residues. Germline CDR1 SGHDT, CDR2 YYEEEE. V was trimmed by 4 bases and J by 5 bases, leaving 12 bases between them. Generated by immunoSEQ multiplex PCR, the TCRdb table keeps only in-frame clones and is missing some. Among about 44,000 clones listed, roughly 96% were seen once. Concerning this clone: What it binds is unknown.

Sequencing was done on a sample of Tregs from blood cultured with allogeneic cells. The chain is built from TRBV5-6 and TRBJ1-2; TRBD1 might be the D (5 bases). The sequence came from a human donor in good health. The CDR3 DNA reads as TGTGCCAGCAGCGCGACCGGGACGTATGGCTACACCTTC. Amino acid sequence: CASSATGTYGYTF.